The rows below give T cell receptor beta chains drawn from one sample of a study of T cells in Graves' hyperthyroidism and ophthalmopathy. TCRdb used MiXCR to reprocess the multiplex PCR reads, holding one entry per CDR3 protein. Seen here are roughly 570,000 distinct CDR3 sequences, 40% to 55% observed once, and the top ten hold roughly 19%. Source material: peripheral blood or thyroid tissue (not recorded which). The receptors were gathered from an adult woman with Graves' disease, either hyperthyroidism or ophthalmopathy (not recorded which). Each CDR3 is given with its conserved first and last residue. D genes are given only for firm matches. Clone size is stated in some rows and not others, as once, few, many or a class when expanded.

D gene | J gene | V gene | clone size | CDR3 DNA | CDR3 protein
. | TRBJ1-5 | TRBV2 | . | TGTGCCAGCAGCGGAGGGGGGCAGGACCAGCCCCAGCATTTT | CASSGGGQDQPQHF
TRBD2 | TRBJ2-1 | TRBV5-1 | many | TGCGCCAGCAGATACCTAGCGGGAGGGAATGAGCAGTTCTTC | CASRYLAGGNEQFF
. | TRBJ1-1 | TRBV5-5 | . | TGTGCCAGCAGCTGGGGACACAGAAACACTGAAGCTTTCTTT | CASSWGHRNTEAFF
TRBD2 | TRBJ2-2 | TRBV5-1 | many | TGCGCCAGCAGCTTGGGACTAGCGAACGGGGAGCTGTTTTTT | CASSLGLANGELFF
. | TRBJ2-7 | TRBV20-1 | many | TGCAGCGCCCGTGGGGCCTACGAGCAGTACTTC | CSARGAYEQYF
. | TRBJ1-4 | TRBV10-3 | . | TGTGCCATCAGAGGAGGGGGAGATGAAAAACTGTTTTTT | CAIRGGGDEKLFF
TRBD2 | TRBJ2-5 | TRBV7-2 | few | TGTGCCAGCAGCCAAACGGGACTAGCGGACAGGGAGACCCAGTACTTC | CASSQTGLADRETQYF
. | TRBJ1-4 | TRBV5-1 | many | TGCGCCAGCAGCTTGCACAGGGCGGAAAAACTGTTTTTT | CASSLHRAEKLFF
. | TRBJ2-2 | TRBV7-2 | . | TGTGCCAGCAGCCTGGACGGAGCGACCGGGGAGCTGTTTTTT | CASSLDGATGELFF
. | TRBJ1-2 | TRBV30 | many | TGTGCCTGGAGTGCAGGCGGTGGCTACACCTTC | CAWSAGGGYTF
. | TRBJ1-3 | TRBV6-6 | many | TGTGCCAGCAAGACTTCGGCTGGAAACACCATATATTTT | CASKTSAGNTIYF
. | TRBJ1-5 | TRBV20-1 | many | TGCAGTGCTCGACAGGTGGGGGTGAGCAATCAGCCCCAGCATTTT | CSARQVGVSNQPQHF
. | TRBJ2-7 | TRBV10-3 | . | TGTGCCATCAGTGAGGTCGCCGGGCAGTACTTC | CAISEVAGQYF
. | TRBJ2-5 | TRBV11-2 | . | TGTGCCAGCAGCTTGGGTCGGTACCAAGAGACCCAGTACTTC | CASSLGRYQETQYF
. | TRBJ2-2 | TRBV2 | . | TGTGCCAGCACCCGCGACGGGGAGCTGTTTTTT | CASTRDGELFF
. | TRBJ2-7 | TRBV6-6 | few | TGTGCCAGCAGTTACTCGAGTAGACAGAGGTACGAGCAGTACTTC | CASSYSSRQRYEQYF
TRBD1 | TRBJ1-6 | TRBV10-3 | . | TGTGCCATCAAGGGGACAGATTATAATAATTCACCCCTCCACTTT | CAIKGTDYNNSPLHF
TRBD2 | TRBJ2-7 | TRBV6-9 | many | TGTGCCAGCAGAACTAGCGGGAGAGGGAACGAGCAGTACTTC | CASRTSGRGNEQYF
TRBD1 | TRBJ2-5 | TRBV4-1 | . | TGTGCCAGCAGGGCGACAGGGGGAGGGACCCAGTACTTC | CASRATGGGTQYF
. | TRBJ2-6 | TRBV29-1 | . | TGCAGCGTTGTTGGGGGCGACTACTCTGGGGCCAACGTCCTGACTTTC | CSVVGGDYSGANVLTF
. | TRBJ2-5 | TRBV11-2 | . | TGTGCCAGCGGCAGGACAAGCCAAGAGACCCAGTACTTC | CASGRTSQETQYF
TRBD2 | TRBJ2-5 | TRBV15 | . | TGTGCCACCAGCAGAGATCGTGGAGCGGGAGAGGCTACCCAGTACTTC | CATSRDRGAGEATQYF
. | TRBJ2-4 | TRBV15 | few | TGTGCCACCAGCAGTCCTAGTAGGGGACTTATAAACATTCAGTACTTC | CATSSPSRGLINIQYF
. | TRBJ1-3 | TRBV7-9 | . | TGTGCCAGCTCACCACTGGCAAACTCTGGAAACACCATATATTTT | CASSPLANSGNTIYF
TRBD1 | TRBJ1-5 | TRBV20-1 | . | TGCAGTGCCACGGGACAGGGGGATCAGCCCCAGCATTTT | CSATGQGDQPQHF
. | TRBJ1-2 | TRBV7-8 | . | TGTGCCAGCAACTTGGGGTTTGCCTATGGCTACACCTTC | CASNLGFAYGYTF
. | TRBJ2-7 | TRBV15 | once | TGTGCCACCAGCGGGCGGGCCGGGGCCCTTTACGAGCAGTACTTC | CATSGRAGALYEQYF
. | TRBJ2-6 | TRBV27 | . | TGTGCCAGCAGTTTACTACGGCCCTCTGGGGCCAACGTCCTGACTTTC | CASSLLRPSGANVLTF
. | TRBJ1-2 | TRBV9 | . | TGTGCCAGCAGCGCCGACGGATTGGGCTATGGCTACACCTTC | CASSADGLGYGYTF
TRBD1 | TRBJ2-2 | TRBV20-1 | many | TGCAGTGCCCACCAGGGGGCGGGCGGGGAGCTGTTTTTT | CSAHQGAGGELFF
TRBD1 | TRBJ2-5 | TRBV5-1 | once | TGCGCCAGCGGATACAGGGGGCGGGAAGAGACCCAGTACTTC | CASGYRGREETQYF
. | TRBJ1-6 | TRBV7-2 | . | TGTGCCAGCAGTTCACAGGGCTATAATTCACCCCTCCACTTT | CASSSQGYNSPLHF
. | TRBJ2-7 | TRBV4-1 | many | TGCGCCAGCAGCCCCGGTGGCGGGGCAGGGAGGACCTACGAGCAGTACTTC | CASSPGGGAGRTYEQYF